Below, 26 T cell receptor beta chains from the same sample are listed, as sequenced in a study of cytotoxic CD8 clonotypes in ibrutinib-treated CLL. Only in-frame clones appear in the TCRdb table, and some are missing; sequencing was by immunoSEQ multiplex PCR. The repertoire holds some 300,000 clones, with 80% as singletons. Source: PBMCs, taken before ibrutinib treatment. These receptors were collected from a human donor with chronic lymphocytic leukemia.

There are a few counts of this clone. This CDR3 reads CASSHLQGQRGNTIYF. CDR3 coding DNA: TGCGCCAGCAGCCATCTACAGGGCCAGCGCGGAAACACCATATATTTT. The V gene is TRBV4-3, the J gene TRBJ1-3, with D tentatively TRBD1 (6 bases). The CDR3 sequence is 16 residues long. CDR1 LGHNA and CDR2 YSLEER come from the germline V gene. Trimming removed 3 bases at V and 4 bases at J, with 16 bases between.

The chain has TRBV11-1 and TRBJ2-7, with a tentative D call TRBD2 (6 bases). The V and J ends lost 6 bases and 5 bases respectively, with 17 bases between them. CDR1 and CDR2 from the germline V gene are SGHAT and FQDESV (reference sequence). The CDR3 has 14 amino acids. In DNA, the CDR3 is TGTGCCAGCAGGCGGGTGACTAGGAAGGACGAGCAGTACTTC. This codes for CASRRVTRKDEQYF.

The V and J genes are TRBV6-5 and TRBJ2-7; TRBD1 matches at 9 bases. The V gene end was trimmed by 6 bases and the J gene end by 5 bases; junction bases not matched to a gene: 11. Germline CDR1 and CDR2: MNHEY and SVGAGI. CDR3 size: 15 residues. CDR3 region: CASRDAGQGRHEQYF. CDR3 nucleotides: TGTGCCAGCAGGGACGCGGGACAGGGCCGACACGAGCAGTACTTC.

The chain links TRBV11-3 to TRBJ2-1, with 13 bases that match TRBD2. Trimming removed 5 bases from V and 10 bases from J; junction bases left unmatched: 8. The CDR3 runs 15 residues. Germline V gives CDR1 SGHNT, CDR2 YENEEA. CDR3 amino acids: CASSAGTSGTWEQFF. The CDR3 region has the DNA TGTGCCAGCAGCGCCGGGACTAGCGGGACCTGGGAGCAGTTCTTC.

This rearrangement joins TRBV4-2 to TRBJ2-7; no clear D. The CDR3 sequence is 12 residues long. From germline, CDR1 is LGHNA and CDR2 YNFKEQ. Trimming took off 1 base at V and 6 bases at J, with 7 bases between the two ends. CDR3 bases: TGTGCCAGCAGCCAAGGCACGAGCGAGCAGTACTTC. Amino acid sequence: CASSQGTSEQYF.

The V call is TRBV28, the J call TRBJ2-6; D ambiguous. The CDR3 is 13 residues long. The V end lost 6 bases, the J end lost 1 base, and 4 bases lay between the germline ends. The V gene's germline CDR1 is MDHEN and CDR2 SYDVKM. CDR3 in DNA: TGTGCCAGCAGATTTTCTGGGGCCAACGTCCTGACTTTC. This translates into CASRFSGANVLTF. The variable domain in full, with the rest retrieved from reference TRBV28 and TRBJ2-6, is DVKVTQSSRYLVKRTGEKVFLECVQDMDHENMFWYRQDPGLGLRLIYFSYDVKMKEKGDIPEGYSVSREKKERFSLILESASTNQTSMYLCASRFSGANVLTFGAGSRLTVL.

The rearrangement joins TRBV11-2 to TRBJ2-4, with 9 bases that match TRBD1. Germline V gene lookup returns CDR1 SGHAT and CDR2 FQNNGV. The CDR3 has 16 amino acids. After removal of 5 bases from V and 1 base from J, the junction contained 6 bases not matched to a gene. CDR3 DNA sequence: TGTGCCAGCAGCGAGAACACAGGGGGCGCCAAAAACATTCAGTACTTC. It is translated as CASSENTGGAKNIQYF.

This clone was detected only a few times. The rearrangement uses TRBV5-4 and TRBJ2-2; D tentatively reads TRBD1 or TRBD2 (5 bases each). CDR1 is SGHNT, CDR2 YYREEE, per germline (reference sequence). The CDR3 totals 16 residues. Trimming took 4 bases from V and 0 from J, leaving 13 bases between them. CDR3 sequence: CASSHSGTANTGELFF. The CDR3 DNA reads TGTGCCAGCAGCCACAGTGGGACCGCGAACACCGGGGAGCTGTTTTTT.

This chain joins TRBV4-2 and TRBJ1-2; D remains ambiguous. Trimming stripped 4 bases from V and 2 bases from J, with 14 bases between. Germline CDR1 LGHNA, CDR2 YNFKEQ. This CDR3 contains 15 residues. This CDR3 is CASSLYFGLNYGYTF. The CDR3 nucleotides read TGTGCCAGCAGCCTATACTTTGGGCTAAACTATGGCTACACCTTC.

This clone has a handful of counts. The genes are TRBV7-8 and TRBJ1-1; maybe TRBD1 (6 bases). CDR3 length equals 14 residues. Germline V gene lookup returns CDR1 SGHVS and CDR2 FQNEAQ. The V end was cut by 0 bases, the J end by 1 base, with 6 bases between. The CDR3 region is CASSLAQGNTEAFF. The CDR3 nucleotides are TGTGCCAGCAGCTTAGCACAGGGGAACACTGAAGCTTTCTTT. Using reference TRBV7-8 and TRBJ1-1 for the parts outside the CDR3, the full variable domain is GAGVSQSPRYKVAKRGQDVALRCDPISGHVSLFWYQQALGQGPEFLTYFQNEAQLDKSGLPSDRFFAERPEGSVSTLKIQRTQQEDSAVYLCASSLAQGNTEAFFGQGTRLTVV.

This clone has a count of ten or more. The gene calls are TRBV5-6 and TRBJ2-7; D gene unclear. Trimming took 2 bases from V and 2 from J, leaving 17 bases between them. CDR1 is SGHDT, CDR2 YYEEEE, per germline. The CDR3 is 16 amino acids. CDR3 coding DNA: TGTGCCAGCAGCTTTCATAGCAGTCTGCTTCCCTACGAGCAGTACTTC. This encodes CASSFHSSLLPYEQYF.

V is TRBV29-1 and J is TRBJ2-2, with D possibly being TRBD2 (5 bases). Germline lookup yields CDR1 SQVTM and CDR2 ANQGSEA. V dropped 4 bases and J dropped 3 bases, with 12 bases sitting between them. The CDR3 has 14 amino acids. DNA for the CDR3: TGCAGCGTTGTCGGGAAAGAATACACCGGGGAGCTGTTTTTT. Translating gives CSVVGKEYTGELFF.

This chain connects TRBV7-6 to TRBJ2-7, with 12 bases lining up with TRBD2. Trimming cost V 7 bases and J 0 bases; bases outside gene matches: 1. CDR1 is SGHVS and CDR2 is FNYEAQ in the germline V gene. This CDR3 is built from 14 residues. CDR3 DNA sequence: TGTGCCAGCAAGACTAGCGGGAGCTCCTACGAGCAGTACTTC. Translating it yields CASKTSGSSYEQYF.

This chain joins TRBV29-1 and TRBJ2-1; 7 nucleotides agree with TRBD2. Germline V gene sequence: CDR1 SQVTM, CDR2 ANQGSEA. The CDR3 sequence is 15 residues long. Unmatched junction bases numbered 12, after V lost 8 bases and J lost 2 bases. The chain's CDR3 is CSTPRPSGTYNEQFF. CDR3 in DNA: TGCAGCACCCCTCGGCCTAGCGGCACCTACAATGAGCAGTTCTTC.

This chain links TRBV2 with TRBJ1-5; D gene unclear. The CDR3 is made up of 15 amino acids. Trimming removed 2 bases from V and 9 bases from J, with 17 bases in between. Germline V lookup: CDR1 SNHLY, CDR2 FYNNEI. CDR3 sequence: CASSEYGLHDRPQHF. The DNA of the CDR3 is TGTGCCAGCAGTGAATACGGGCTTCACGATAGGCCCCAGCATTTT. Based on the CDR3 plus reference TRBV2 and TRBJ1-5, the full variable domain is EPEVTQTPSHQVTQMGQEVILRCVPISNHLYFYWYRQILGQKVEFLVSFYNNEISEKSEIFDDQFSVERPDGSNFTLKIRSTKLEDSAMYFCASSEYGLHDRPQHFGDGTRLSIL.

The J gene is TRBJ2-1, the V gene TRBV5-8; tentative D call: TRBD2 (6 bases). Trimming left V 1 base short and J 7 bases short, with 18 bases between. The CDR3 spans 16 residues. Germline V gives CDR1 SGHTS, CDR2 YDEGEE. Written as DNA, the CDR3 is TGTGCCAGCAGCTTGTTGGGGGGAGAATTGGGAAATGAGCAGTTCTTC. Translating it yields CASSLLGGELGNEQFF.

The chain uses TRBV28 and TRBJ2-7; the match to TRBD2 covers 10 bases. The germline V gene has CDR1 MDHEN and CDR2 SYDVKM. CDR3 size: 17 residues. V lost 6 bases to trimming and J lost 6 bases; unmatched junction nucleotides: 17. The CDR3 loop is CASSPKLGLAGVGEQYF. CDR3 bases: TGTGCCAGCAGCCCTAAGCTGGGGCTAGCGGGAGTGGGCGAGCAGTACTTC. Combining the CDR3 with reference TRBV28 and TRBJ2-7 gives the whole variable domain DVKVTQSSRYLVKRTGEKVFLECVQDMDHENMFWYRQDPGLGLRLIYFSYDVKMKEKGDIPEGYSVSREKKERFSLILESASTNQTSMYLCASSPKLGLAGVGEQYFGPGTRLTVT.

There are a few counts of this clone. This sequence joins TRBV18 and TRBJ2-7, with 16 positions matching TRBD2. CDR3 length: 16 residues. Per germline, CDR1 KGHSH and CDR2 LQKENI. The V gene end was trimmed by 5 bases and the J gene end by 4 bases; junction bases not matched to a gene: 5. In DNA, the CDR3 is TGTGCCAGCTCAACGGGGACTAGCGGGAGGGCTTACGAGCAGTACTTC. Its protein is CASSTGTSGRAYEQYF. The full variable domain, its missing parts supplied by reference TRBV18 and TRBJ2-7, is NAGVMQNPRHLVRRRGQEARLRCSPMKGHSHVYWYRQLPEEGLKFMVYLQKENIIDESGMPKERFSAEFPKEGPSILRIQQVVRGDSAAYFCASSTGTSGRAYEQYFGPGTRLTVT.

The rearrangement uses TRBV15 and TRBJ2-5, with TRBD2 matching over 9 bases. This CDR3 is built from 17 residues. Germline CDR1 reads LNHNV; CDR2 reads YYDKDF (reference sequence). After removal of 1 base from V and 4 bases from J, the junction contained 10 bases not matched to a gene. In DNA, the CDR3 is TGTGCCACCAGCAGAGCCACCGGGACTAGCATCCGAGAGACCCAGTACTTC. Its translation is CATSRATGTSIRETQYF.

The CDR3 region has the DNA TGTGCCAGCTCACCAGGACAGGGTAGCGCAGATACGCAGTATTTT. This sequence encodes CASSPGQGSADTQYF. The chain carries TRBV18 and TRBJ2-3; TRBD1 agrees at 8 bases. CDR3 length: 15 residues. CDR1 KGHSH and CDR2 LQKENI come from the germline V gene. Trimming at V came to 2 bases and at J to 4 bases, leaving 5 bases not matched to a gene.

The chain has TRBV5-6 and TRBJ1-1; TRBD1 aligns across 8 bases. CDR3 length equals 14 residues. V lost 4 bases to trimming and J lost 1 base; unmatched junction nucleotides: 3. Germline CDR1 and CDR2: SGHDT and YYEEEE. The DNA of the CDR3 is TGTGCCAGCAGCAGGGACAGGAGGAACACTGAAGCTTTCTTT. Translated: CASSRDRRNTEAFF.

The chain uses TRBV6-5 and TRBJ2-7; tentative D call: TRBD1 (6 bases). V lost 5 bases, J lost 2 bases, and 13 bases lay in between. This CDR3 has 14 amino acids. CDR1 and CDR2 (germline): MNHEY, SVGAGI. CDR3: CASSRDRRTYEQYF. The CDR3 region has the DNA TGTGCCAGCAGTAGAGACAGGCGCACCTACGAGCAGTACTTC.

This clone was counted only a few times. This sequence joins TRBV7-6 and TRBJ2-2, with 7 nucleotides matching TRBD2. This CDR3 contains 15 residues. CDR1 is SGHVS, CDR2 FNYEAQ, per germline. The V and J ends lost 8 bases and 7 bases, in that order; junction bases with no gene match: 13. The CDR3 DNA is TGTGCCAGCCGCCCCTCGGGGGGACCGCTCGGGGAGCTGTTTTTT. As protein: CASRPSGGPLGELFF.

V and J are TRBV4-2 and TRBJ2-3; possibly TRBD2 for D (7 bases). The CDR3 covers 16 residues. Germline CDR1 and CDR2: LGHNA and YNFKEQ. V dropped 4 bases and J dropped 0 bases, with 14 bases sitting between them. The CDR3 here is CASSPEEGGSTDTQYF. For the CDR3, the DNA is TGTGCCAGCAGCCCCGAGGAGGGGGGGAGCACAGATACGCAGTATTTT.

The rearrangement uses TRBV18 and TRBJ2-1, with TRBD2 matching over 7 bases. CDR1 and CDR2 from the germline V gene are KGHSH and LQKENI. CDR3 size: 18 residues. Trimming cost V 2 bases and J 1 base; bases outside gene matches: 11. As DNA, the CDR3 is TGTGCCAGCTCACCAAATCTGATGGGGGAGGGGTCCTACAATGAGCAGTTCTTC. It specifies CASSPNLMGEGSYNEQFF.

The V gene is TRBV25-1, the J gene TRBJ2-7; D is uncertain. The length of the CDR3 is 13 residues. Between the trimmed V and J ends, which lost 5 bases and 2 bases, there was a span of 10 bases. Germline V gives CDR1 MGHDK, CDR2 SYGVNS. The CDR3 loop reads CASSRAGAYEQYF. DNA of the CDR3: TGTGCCAGCAGTAGGGCAGGCGCCTACGAGCAGTACTTC.